The 30 T cell receptor beta chains presented below share a single source sample, sequenced in a study of blood T cell repertoires in COVID-19. The table came from immunoSEQ multiplex PCR; TCRdb's copy has only in-frame clones and leaves some out. The sample includes about 210,000 clones, around 80% of them seen just once. Source material: peripheral blood. The receptor set was obtained from a man aged 45-60 years with active or convalescent COVID-19.

J is TRBJ2-6 and V is TRBV3-1 (or the pseudogene TRBV3-2), with D possibly matching TRBD1 (6 bases). The CDR3 is 15 amino acids. Germline V gene lookup returns CDR1 LGHDT and CDR2 YNNKEL (reference sequence). Deletions cut 2 bases from V and 2 bases from J, with 7 bases between. The CDR3 nucleotides are TGTGCCAGCAGCCAACAGGGGACTGGGGCCAACGTCCTGACTTTC. Protein product: CASSQQGTGANVLTF.

The chain employs TRBV9 and TRBJ2-3; perhaps D is TRBD1 or TRBD2 (5 bases each). CDR1 SGDLS and CDR2 YYNGEE come from the germline V gene. With 4 bases removed from V and 3 bases from J, the gap between germline ends came to 9 bases. The CDR3 length is 13 residues. The CDR3 loop reads CASSLGETDTQYF. For the CDR3, the DNA is TGTGCCAGCAGCCTAGGGGAGACAGATACGCAGTATTTT.

The chain joins TRBV15 to TRBJ1-4, with a possible D match to TRBD1 (5 bases). In germline, CDR1 is LNHNV, CDR2 YYDKDF (reference sequence). The CDR3 runs to 15 residues. V shed 4 bases and J shed 4 bases, with 13 bases lying between them. The CDR3 region is CATSKMTGLNEKLFF. The CDR3 nucleotides read TGTGCCACCAGCAAGATGACGGGACTTAATGAAAAACTGTTTTTT.

The genes are TRBV4-2 and TRBJ2-3; 16 bases align to TRBD2. The CDR3 totals 18 residues. Germline CDR1 is LGHNA and CDR2 is YNFKEQ. J gave up 4 bases and V 6 bases, and 10 bases lay outside the gene matches. CDR3 coding DNA: TGTGCCAGCAGACCGGGACTAGCGGGAGGGTACAACCCAGATACGCAGTATTTT. Translating it yields CASRPGLAGGYNPDTQYF.

This clone showed up just a few times. The chain employs TRBV15 and TRBJ1-1, with D possibly matching TRBD1 (5 bases). Germline V gene sequence: CDR1 LNHNV, CDR2 YYDKDF (reference sequence). Trimming took 0 bases from V and 3 from J, leaving 8 bases between them. The CDR3 runs to 14 residues. The CDR3 reads CATSRDSGDTEAFF. The CDR3, as DNA: TGTGCCACCAGCAGAGATTCGGGGGACACTGAAGCTTTCTTT.

This clone was counted only a few times. The J gene is TRBJ1-3, the V gene TRBV20-1; 8 bases line up with TRBD1. The CDR3 covers 14 residues. V gave up 3 bases and J gave up 4 bases; unmatched junction bases: 5. The germline gives CDR1 DFQATT, CDR2 SNEGSKA (reference sequence). CDR3 DNA sequence: TGCAGTGCTAGTAGGGACAGGACGGGAAACACCATATATTTT. Translating it yields CSASRDRTGNTIYF.

The genes are TRBV4-3 and TRBJ2-3; D might be TRBD1 (5 bases). Per germline, CDR1 LGHNA and CDR2 YSLEER. This CDR3 spans 16 amino acids. The germline V and J ends were trimmed by 1 base and 1 base, with 12 bases remaining between them. The CDR3 is CASSQGWPGRTDTQYF. In nucleotides, the CDR3 is TGCGCCAGCAGCCAAGGATGGCCAGGGCGCACAGATACGCAGTATTTT.

The chain couples TRBV6-2 or TRBV6-3 to TRBJ2-7, with TRBD2 matching 13 bases. The CDR3 loop spans 16 amino acids. With 2 bases clipped from V and 3 bases from J, the junction kept 4 bases outside the gene matches. The germline V gene has CDR1 MNHEY and CDR2 SVGEGT. CDR3 coding DNA: TGTGCCAGCAGTTACACGGGACTAGCGGGGTTCTACGAGCAGTACTTC. As protein: CASSYTGLAGFYEQYF.

The V gene is TRBV3-1 (or the pseudogene TRBV3-2), the J gene TRBJ1-2, with D possibly matching TRBD1 (6 bases). The germline gives CDR1 LGHDT, CDR2 YNNKEL (reference sequence). Trimming shortened V by 1 base and J by 3 bases, and 9 bases separated the two germline ends. The CDR3 is 14 amino acids. CDR3 nucleotides: TGTGCCAGCAGCCAAGGTGGGGGCGACTATGGCTACACCTTC. Its protein product is CASSQGGGDYGYTF.

Details on this clone: The same CDR3 can be traced to other DNA sequences in this sample. This chain joins TRBV6-1 and TRBJ1-5; weak D call: TRBD1 (5 bases). CDR1 MNHNS and CDR2 SASEGT come from the germline V gene. The V end was cut by 2 bases, the J end by 3 bases, with 11 bases between. This CDR3 is 15 amino acids long. In DNA form, the CDR3 reads TGTGCCAGCAGTGAATCCCCAGGGAACAATCAGCCCCAGCATTTT. It encodes CASSESPGNNQPQHF.

The rearrangement uses TRBV28 and TRBJ2-7; a possible D gene is TRBD2 (7 bases). V was pared by 5 bases and J by 0 bases, with 14 bases between. CDR3 size: 15 residues. Germline values: CDR1 MDHEN, CDR2 SYDVKM. CDR3: CASSLGGASSYEQYF. CDR3 nucleotide sequence: TGTGCCAGCAGTCTAGGGGGGGCCAGCTCCTACGAGCAGTACTTC. The full variable domain, rest sourced from reference TRBV28 and TRBJ2-7, is DVKVTQSSRYLVKRTGEKVFLECVQDMDHENMFWYRQDPGLGLRLIYFSYDVKMKEKGDIPEGYSVSREKKERFSLILESASTNQTSMYLCASSLGGASSYEQYFGPGTRLTVT.

The chain recombines TRBV25-1 with TRBJ1-3; D possibly corresponds to TRBD1 (6 bases). CDR1 MGHDK and CDR2 SYGVNS come from the germline V gene. The length of the CDR3 is 15 residues. V shed 3 bases and J shed 2 bases, with 11 bases lying between them. CDR3 in amino acids: CASSETGPTGNTIYF. In nucleotides, the CDR3 is TGTGCCAGCAGTGAGACAGGCCCTACTGGAAACACCATATATTTT.

In its sample, this clone was seen a few times. V is TRBV5-4 and J is TRBJ2-7; D possibly corresponds to TRBD1 (6 bases). Germline CDR1 reads SGHNT; CDR2 reads YYREEE (reference sequence). V gave up 1 base and J gave up 6 bases, with 14 bases separating them. The CDR3 spans 14 residues. The DNA of the CDR3 is TGTGCCAGCAGCTTGACAGGGCCTTTCGGCGAGCAGTACTTC. Its translation is CASSLTGPFGEQYF.

The chain carries TRBV5-5 and TRBJ1-5; D is unresolved. In germline, CDR1 is SGHKS, CDR2 YYEKEE (reference sequence). V lost 3 bases to trimming and J lost 7 bases, with 14 bases between them. The CDR3 has 14 residues. CDR3 in amino acids: CASSYGPRQQPQHF. In nucleotides, the CDR3 is TGTGCCAGCAGCTATGGGCCTCGCCAGCAGCCCCAGCATTTT.

The CDR3 DNA is TGTGCCAGCAGTTACCCCACACGGGGGGTCGATGACTCTGGAAACACCATATATTTT. Translated, it gives CASSYPTRGVDDSGNTIYF. The V call is TRBV6-2 or TRBV6-3, the J call TRBJ1-3; D is perhaps TRBD1 (5 bases). The CDR3 totals 19 residues. With 2 bases removed from V and 0 bases from J, the gap between germline ends came to 20 bases. CDR1 and CDR2 (germline): MNHEY, SVGEGT.

The rearrangement links TRBV9 to TRBJ2-5; TRBD1 matches 12 bases. Germline-derived CDR1 and CDR2 are SGDLS and YYNGEE. The trim removed 4 bases at V and 5 bases at J, leaving 9 bases unmatched. The CDR3 extends over 16 amino acids. CDR3 loop: CASSFRDRGLLETQYF. The CDR3, as DNA: TGTGCCAGCAGCTTCCGGGACAGGGGGCTTTTGGAGACCCAGTACTTC.

This chain joins TRBV28 and TRBJ2-1; TRBD1 agrees at 11 bases. CDR1 and CDR2 (germline): MDHEN, SYDVKM. This CDR3 spans 15 amino acids. Unmatched junction bases numbered 6, after V lost 4 bases and J lost 7 bases. The CDR3 here is CASSSGTGGINEQFF. DNA for the CDR3: TGTGCCAGCAGTTCCGGGACAGGGGGAATAAATGAGCAGTTCTTC.

The chain joins TRBV24-1 to TRBJ1-1, with 11 bases aligning to TRBD1. Losses at the gene ends were 7 bases for V and 6 bases for J; bases not matched to a gene: 6. CDR1 is KGHDR, CDR2 SFDVKD, per germline. The CDR3 is made up of 14 amino acids. The CDR3 DNA is TGTGCCACCAGAGAGGGACAGGGGGGTGCTGAAGCTTTCTTT. Protein product: CATREGQGGAEAFF.

V is TRBV6-5 and J is TRBJ1-2; 9 nucleotides agree with TRBD1. From germline, CDR1 is MNHEY and CDR2 SVGAGI. The CDR3 sequence is 14 residues long. V trimming: 11 bases; J trimming: 6 bases; junction bases outside the gene matches: 13. Here the CDR3 DNA reads TGTGCCGTCCTCATGGACAGGGGTGGTCATGGCTACACCTTC. It translates to CAVLMDRGGHGYTF.

This clone was counted a few times. DNA for the CDR3: TGTGCCAGCAGCCCGCGGACTGGAAACACCATATATTTT. It yields the protein CASSPRTGNTIYF. V and J are TRBV5-4 and TRBJ1-3; no reliable D call. The germline V gene has CDR1 SGHNT and CDR2 YYREEE (reference sequence). Trimming pared 4 bases from V and 2 bases from J, leaving 7 bases between. This CDR3 is 13 amino acids long.

The rearrangement uses TRBV30 and TRBJ2-7, with 7 bases matching TRBD1. V lost 2 bases and J lost 3; bases outside the gene matches: 7. The V gene's germline CDR1 is GTSNPN and CDR2 SVGIG (reference sequence). The CDR3 runs 14 residues. Here the CDR3 DNA reads TGTGCCTGGAGTCGACAGGGCACGGGCTACGAGCAGTACTTC. This sequence encodes CAWSRQGTGYEQYF.

This clone has a single count. This sequence joins TRBV28 and TRBJ2-1, with 8 bases lining up with TRBD2. Trimming removed 7 bases from V and 6 bases from J; junction bases left unmatched: 11. The CDR3 contains 15 residues. Germline assignment: CDR1 MDHEN and CDR2 SYDVKM. CDR3: CASNQPGLGTNEQFF. For the CDR3, the DNA is TGTGCCAGCAACCAACCGGGACTAGGGACCAATGAGCAGTTCTTC.

V and J are TRBV6-5 and TRBJ1-1, with D possibly being TRBD1 (5 bases). V was trimmed by 5 bases and J by 4 bases, leaving 14 bases between them. Germline V gives CDR1 MNHEY, CDR2 SVGAGI. This CDR3 comprises 14 residues. The CDR3 here is CASSHKRGGTEAFF. The CDR3 bases are TGTGCCAGCAGTCACAAACGGGGGGGCACTGAAGCTTTCTTT.

The chain joins TRBV28 to TRBJ2-5, with TRBD1 matching over 8 bases. Per germline, CDR1 MDHEN and CDR2 SYDVKM. The junction had 6 bases not matched to a gene; V was cut back by 2 bases and J by 4 bases. CDR3 length: 15 amino acids. The DNA of the CDR3 is TGTGCCAGCAGTTTAACCGGGACAGGAGCAGAGACCCAGTACTTC. Its translation: CASSLTGTGAETQYF.

The genes are TRBV7-9 and TRBJ1-2; a weak D match, TRBD1 (5 bases). The germline V gene has CDR1 SEHNR and CDR2 FQNEAQ (reference sequence). This CDR3 is 16 amino acids long. The ends were cut back, 1 base at V and 1 base at J, with 13 bases in the middle. The CDR3 here is CASSLDAGGNNYGYTF. The CDR3 nucleotides read TGTGCCAGCAGCTTAGACGCCGGGGGGAATAACTATGGCTACACCTTC.

The chain joins TRBV7-9 to TRBJ2-7; weak D call: TRBD1 (8 bases). The V end was cut by 2 bases, the J end by 7 bases, with 15 bases between. Per the germline V gene, CDR1 is SEHNR and CDR2 is FQNEAQ (reference sequence). CDR3 size: 14 residues. CDR3 amino acids: CASSLSGTGEEQYF. The CDR3, as DNA: TGTGCCAGCAGCTTAAGCGGGACAGGCGAGGAGCAGTACTTC.

This chain connects TRBV2 to TRBJ2-3; 8 bases agree with TRBD2. The CDR3 is 14 residues long. J was trimmed by 6 bases and V by 7 bases; bases with no gene match: 9. From germline, CDR1 is SNHLY and CDR2 FYNNEI. CDR3 nucleotides: TGTGCCAGCACCCCTCTGCGGGGGGACGATACGCAGTATTTT. This sequence encodes CASTPLRGDDTQYF.

The chain links TRBV18 to TRBJ1-2; 12 positions agree with TRBD1. The germline V gene has CDR1 KGHSH and CDR2 LQKENI. The V and J ends lost 0 bases and 4 bases, in that order; junction bases with no gene match: 3. This CDR3 region has 16 residues. The DNA for the CDR3 is TGTGCCAGCTCACCACCCGGGACAGGGGGCCTCTATGGCTACACCTTC. Translating gives CASSPPGTGGLYGYTF.

A single count supports this clone. The chain has TRBV29-1 and TRBJ2-3; TRBD2 aligns across 7 bases. With V trimmed by 7 bases and J by 3 bases, 4 bases remained unmatched. The germline gives CDR1 SQVTM, CDR2 ANQGSEA. The CDR3 is 12 amino acids. For the CDR3, the DNA is TGCAGCGGCGGGGGTGAGACAGATACGCAGTATTTT. Translating gives CSGGGETDTQYF.

This chain joins TRBV29-1 and TRBJ2-7; perhaps TRBD2 as D (5 bases). The length of the CDR3 is 13 residues. The germline V gene encodes CDR1 SQVTM and CDR2 ANQGSEA. V was cut by 6 bases and J by 0 bases, with 12 bases left in between. The CDR3 reads CSVHREGSYEQYF. CDR3 bases: TGCAGCGTCCACCGGGAAGGCTCCTACGAGCAGTACTTC.